This T cell receptor beta chain is from a study of T cells after yellow fever vaccination (dated by TCRdb to about 2019). For the wider study: The SMART-Seq v4 Ultra Low Input RNA kit was used to prepare libraries from fractions with low cell numbers. Two healthy male donors made up the cohort, one aged 18 to 30 years and the other aged 30 to 40 years. Bulk PBMC replicates and cell subsets were isolated from blood drawn at multiple timepoints before and after both primary and secondary immunization. To track T-cell clones before and after primary and booster YFV17D yellow fever vaccination, bulk TCR alpha and beta repertoires were sequenced longitudinally.

Broader findings and caveats from the paper: Most clones expanded after primary vaccination were re-detected after the booster (almost 98% of CD4 and approximately 85% of CD8), suggesting broad memory maintenance. Compared with the primary T-cell response, the secondary T-cell response was weaker but faster, peaking on day 5 rather than day 15. Computational filtering was needed because FACS-sorted repertoires could contain abundant contaminating clonotypes from the bulk population. Because the study included only a couple of donors, the extent to which the findings can be generalized is limited. A small share of clonotypes was detected in both CD4 and CD8 compartments, with the overlap likely arising from convergent recombination.

The instrument was an Illumina NovaSeq 6000. TCR cDNA was synthesized by 5'RACE template switching, which introduced a universal primer site and unique molecular identifiers. Priming of cDNA synthesis was performed from both the TCR alpha and TCR beta constant segments. Libraries were amplified in two PCR steps, with sample barcodes and sequencing adapters added in the second step. Sequencing of libraries was done on Illumina HiSeq 2500 (2x100 bp) or NovaSeq (2x150 bp). The authors' pipeline ran thus. MIGEC was used to demultiplex reads and collapse the reads into UMI consensus sequences, and MiXCR was used for V(D)J alignment. Clonotypes responding to the vaccine were identified with edgeR on replicate PBMC samples, with the criteria of FDR below 0.01 and a log2 fold change above 5 up to day 15. Each bulk clonotype received a CD4 or CD8 identity based on whether the sequenced CD4 or CD8 repertoire contained that clonotype at higher abundance. The raw public reads went through TCRdb reprocessing: fastp at Q25, MiXCR clone calling, in-frame beta chains kept. CDR3 protein duplicates are merged, each entry listing the most common genes and DNA. These V and J calls originate from TCRdb's pipeline instead of the authors' own analysis. This sample is represented by 250,000 or so distinct CDR3 sequences; roughly 3.7% of them were singletons. The ten largest clonotypes hold 15% to 20% of the sample.

This sample's treatment or condition label indicates: live attenuated yellow fever vaccine strain. At every blood-draw timepoint, two biological replicates of bulk PBMCs were collected. PBMCs were isolated from peripheral blood using a standard Ficoll-Paque protocol. TriZol was used to extract RNA from bulk PBMCs, from CD4 and CD8 fractions, and from dextramer-positive and dextramer-negative fractions. CDR1 and CDR2 are read off the germline V gene (reference sequence) as DFQATT and SNEGSKA. Including the terminal cysteine and phenylalanine, the CDR3 comprises 14 residues. Only the CDR3 region is kept as DNA, spanning 42 bases read in frame from base 1. Trimming takes 6 bases from V and 4 bases from J, and the germline ends sit 13 bases apart. This clonotype showed up just a few times. Its antigen is still unknown. Qualities for individual bases were not recorded, and no much larger clone is one base off.

Sample: PBMCs, taken 15 days after the yellow fever booster vaccination. This receptor was identified in a man aged 18 to 30 who received the YFV17D yellow fever vaccine. Recombination joined TRBV20-1 with TRBJ2-6, with the D segment identity uncertain. The CDR3: CSASYSDGANVLTF. The sequenced DNA is TGCAGTGCAAGTTACAGTGACGGGGCCAACGTCCTGACTTTC.